This TCR beta chain was identified during a study of regulatory T cells in long-lasting Graves disease. Time point indicated: newly diagnosed GD, antithyroid drugs for less than 3 months. RNA from PBMCs was the source of the TCR library. Patients came from an endocrinology department in Xi'an, China. In building TCR beta libraries, iRepertoire HTBI primers were used together with Arm-PCR of CDR3 regions. Via MiXCR, TCRdb re-called the multiplex PCR reads, giving one row per CDR3 protein. The table shows 300,000 to 400,000 distinct CDR3 sequences, with 16% occurring only once. The CDR3 totals 14 residues. The V and J ends lost 7 bases and 4 bases respectively, with 16 bases between them. Germline CDR1 MNHNS, CDR2 SASEGT. The sample was also reused in another study, on T cells in Graves' hyperthyroidism and ophthalmopathy.

This sequence originates from a middle-aged man with Graves disease. The V call is TRBV6-1, the J call TRBJ1-2; no clear D. This specimen was peripheral blood mononuclear cells (PBMCs), taken at new diagnosis, from a patient treated with antithyroid drugs. This CDR3 is CASTLPGSGYGYTF. DNA of the CDR3: TGTGCCAGCACCCTACCCGGGTCTGGCTATGGCTACACCTTC.